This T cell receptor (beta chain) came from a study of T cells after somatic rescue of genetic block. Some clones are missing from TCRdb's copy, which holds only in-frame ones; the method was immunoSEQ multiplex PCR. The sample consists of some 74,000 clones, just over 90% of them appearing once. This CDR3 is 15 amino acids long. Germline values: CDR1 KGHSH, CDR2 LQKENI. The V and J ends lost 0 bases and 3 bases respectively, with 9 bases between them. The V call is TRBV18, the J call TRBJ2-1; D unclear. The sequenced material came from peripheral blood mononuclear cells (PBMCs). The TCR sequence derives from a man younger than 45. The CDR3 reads CASSPPGKGYNEQFF. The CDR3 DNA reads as TGTGCCAGCTCACCACCGGGGAAGGGCTACAATGAGCAGTTCTTC.